The clone carrying this T cell receptor beta chain was seen ten or more times. Antigen specificity is unknown. The sample originates from a study of identical twins. A single record per CDR3 protein comes from TCRdb applying MiXCR to the 5' RACE reads. Here the sample spans about 220,000 distinct CDR3 sequences, more than 6.5% being singletons. V lost 1 base and J lost 5, with 9 bases in between. The CDR3 totals 14 residues. The study, taken as a whole, reports: Within monozygotic twins, out-of-frame TCR alpha sharing was underestimated by the models.

This same sample was also taken into another study, of yellow fever vaccine responses in identical twins.

The chain couples TRBV12-3 or TRBV12-4 to TRBJ1-5; perhaps TRBD1 as D (6 bases). The TCR was taken from a woman younger than 35 in good health. Source material: memory (CD45RO+) T cells sorted from blood. CDR3 loop: CASSLDRAYQPQHF. The CDR3, as DNA: TGTGCCAGCAGTTTAGACAGGGCTTATCAGCCCCAGCATTTT.